The 27 T cell receptor beta chains below all came from one sample that was sequenced in a study of T cells in Graves' hyperthyroidism and ophthalmopathy. TCR beta CDR3 region amplification was performed from RNA transcripts. Using the HTBI primer set, a first-round RT-PCR was run on the TCR CDR3. Via MiXCR, TCRdb re-called the multiplex PCR reads, giving one row per CDR3 protein. In the table there are some 740,000 distinct CDR3 sequences, 13% to 15% of which are singletons. Sequenced input: blood. The receptors were gathered from a woman aged 18-29 years with Graves' hyperthyroidism.

This clonotype was recorded many times. V is TRBV3-1 and J is TRBJ1-1, with 8 bases fitting TRBD1. CDR3 length: 12 amino acids. Germline loops: CDR1 LGHDT, CDR2 YNNKEL (reference sequence). J was trimmed by 4 bases and V by 8 bases; bases with no gene match: 3. Here the CDR3 reads CASSQGVTEAFF. The CDR3 DNA is TGTGCCAGCTCACAGGGGGTCACTGAAGCTTTCTTT.

The V and J genes are TRBV6-1 and TRBJ2-1; D is ambiguous. Trimming removed 3 bases at V and 8 bases at J, with 14 bases between. Germline CDR1 reads MNHNS; CDR2 reads SASEGT. The CDR3 spans 14 residues. CDR3 residues: CASSEPPTIYEQFF. The DNA for the CDR3 is TGTGCCAGCAGTGAGCCCCCCACAATCTATGAGCAGTTCTTC.

The V and J genes are TRBV10-3 and TRBJ1-1; D ambiguous. Trimming removed 5 bases from V and 3 bases from J, with 16 bases in between. CDR1 is ENHRY and CDR2 is SYGVKD in the germline V gene. The CDR3 covers 15 residues. CDR3 loop: CAISRNSVDDTEAFF. The CDR3 DNA follows: TGTGCCATCAGTCGCAATTCAGTGGACGACACTGAAGCTTTCTTT.

There are a few counts of this clonotype. The chain links TRBV5-6 to TRBJ1-4, with D perhaps matching TRBD1 (6 bases). CDR3 length: 14 residues. V was trimmed by 4 bases and J by 8 bases, leaving 15 bases between them. Germline CDR1 SGHDT, CDR2 YYEEEE. In DNA form, the CDR3 reads TGTGCCAGCAGCCTACAGGGTGAGAAGGAAAAACTGTTTTTT. Its translation: CASSLQGEKEKLFF.

A note on this clonotype: This may arise from a read error, as a much more abundant clone is one base away. This chain connects TRBV2 to TRBJ2-3; 13 bases match TRBD2. The germline V gene encodes CDR1 SNHLY and CDR2 FYNNEI. The CDR3 totals 17 residues. The trim removed 1 base at V and 6 bases at J, leaving 7 bases unmatched. For the CDR3, the DNA is TGTGCCAGCAGTGAAGTGTTTGGACTAGCGGGAGCGGATACGCAGTATTTT. Translated, it gives CASSEVFGLAGADTQYF. Together with reference TRBV2 and TRBJ2-3, the CDR3 gives the full variable domain: EPEVTQTPSHQVTQMGQEVILRCVPISNHLYFYWYRQILGQKVEFLVSFYNNEISEKSEIFDDQFSVERPDGSNFTLKIRSTKLEDSAMYFCASSEVFGLAGADTQYFGPGTRLTVL.

As to this clonotype: A clone one base away is much larger, so this may be a read error. The chain is built from TRBV2 and TRBJ2-2, with D possibly called TRBD1 or TRBD2 (5 bases each). Germline V lookup: CDR1 SNHLY, CDR2 FYNNEI. This CDR3 region has 14 residues. This CDR3 is CASSARGNTGELLF. The CDR3 DNA reads TGTGCCAGCAGTGCAAGGGGTAACACCGGGGAGCTGCTTTTT.

This chain connects TRBV20-1 to TRBJ2-3, with D possibly TRBD2 on 6 matching bases. The CDR3 is 13 residues long. Trimming took 1 base from V and 5 from J, leaving 10 bases between them. CDR1 and CDR2 from the germline V gene are DFQATT and SNEGSKA (reference sequence). In DNA form, the CDR3 reads TGCAGTGCTAGAGGGGGGGTCGGAGATACGCAGTATTTT. It yields the protein CSARGGVGDTQYF.

The chain employs TRBV20-1 and TRBJ1-5, with 9 bases fitting TRBD1. V lost 0 bases, J lost 3 bases, and 3 bases stayed unmatched. CDR3 size: 15 residues. CDR1 is DFQATT, CDR2 SNEGSKA, per germline (reference sequence). CDR3 bases: TGCAGTGCTAGAGAGGGGACAGGGCTCAATCAGCCCCAGCATTTT. Its translation is CSAREGTGLNQPQHF.

V is TRBV7-2 and J is TRBJ2-7; 9 positions match TRBD2. The V gene end was trimmed by 8 bases and the J gene end by 4 bases; junction bases not matched to a gene: 12. The CDR3 sequence is 15 residues long. Germline V lookup: CDR1 SGHTA, CDR2 FQGNSA. As DNA, the CDR3 is TGTGCCAGCGGCTCCAATAGCGGGAGTGTATACGAGCAGTACTTC. It is translated as CASGSNSGSVYEQYF.

The chain combines TRBV5-1 with TRBJ1-1, with 7 nucleotides matching TRBD1. Per the germline V gene, CDR1 is SGHRS and CDR2 is YFSETQ. The CDR3 length is 15 residues. V dropped 0 bases and J dropped 1; count of bases not matched to a gene: 3. The CDR3 DNA reads as TGCGCCAGCAGCTTGGTCGGGACAGAGAACACTGAAGCTTTCTTT. Its protein is CASSLVGTENTEAFF. Full variable domain (rest looked up from reference TRBV5-1 and TRBJ1-1): KAGVTQTPRYLIKTRGQQVTLSCSPISGHRSVSWYQQTPGQGLQFLFEYFSETQRNKGNFPGRFSGRQFSNSRSEMNVSTLELGDSALYLCASSLVGTENTEAFFGQGTRLTVV.

This clonotype appeared a few times. The chain joins TRBV6-1 to TRBJ2-1; 13 bases fit TRBD2. The CDR3 runs to 18 residues. Germline values: CDR1 MNHNS, CDR2 SASEGT. V trimming: 5 bases; J trimming: 6 bases; junction bases outside the gene matches: 13. The CDR3 bases are TGTGCCAGCAGTTCGACCCTGCCAGGGACTAGCGGGACCAATGAGCAGTTCTTC. It specifies CASSSTLPGTSGTNEQFF.

In this sample, this clonotype turned up many times. V gene TRBV11-2 combines with J gene TRBJ2-1; no definite D call. CDR1 SGHAT and CDR2 FQNNGV come from the germline V gene. The CDR3 length is 16 residues. V was clipped by 2 bases and J by 0 bases, with 11 bases between them. The DNA for the CDR3 is TGTGCCAGCAGCTTACGGACCATGACCTCCTACAATGAGCAGTTCTTC. It specifies CASSLRTMTSYNEQFF.

This clonotype has at least ten counts. The J gene is TRBJ2-1, the V gene TRBV7-2, with D perhaps matching TRBD2 (5 bases). V dropped 1 base and J dropped 2 bases, with 9 bases sitting between them. CDR1 and CDR2 from the germline V gene are SGHTA and FQGNSA. CDR3 length: 15 amino acids. Written as DNA, the CDR3 is TGTGCCAGCAGCTTAGGGCGGGCAGCCTACAATGAGCAGTTCTTC. Its protein product is CASSLGRAAYNEQFF.

The chain combines TRBV7-3 with TRBJ1-5; 11 bases agree with TRBD1. CDR3 length: 20 residues. Germline CDR1 reads SGHTA; CDR2 reads FQGTGA. V dropped 2 bases and J dropped 5; count of bases not matched to a gene: 17. Written as DNA, the CDR3 is TGTGCCAGCAGCTTACATGGAGGTCTACCGGGACAGGGGGTCTATCAGCCCCAGCATTTT. It specifies CASSLHGGLPGQGVYQPQHF.

This clonotype was detected ten times or more. The V gene is TRBV27, the J gene TRBJ2-5, with D possibly matching TRBD2 (6 bases). The CDR3 is made up of 16 amino acids. The V end was cut by 2 bases, the J end by 1 base, with 14 bases between. In germline, CDR1 is MNHEY, CDR2 SMNVEV (reference sequence). CDR3 DNA sequence: TGTGCCAGCAGTTTAGGGTTGTTGGGGGGCCAAGAGACCCAGTACTTC. Its translation is CASSLGLLGGQETQYF.

J is TRBJ2-1 and V is TRBV4-1, with 8 bases matching TRBD2. V gave up 0 bases and J gave up 7 bases; unmatched junction bases: 11. This CDR3 comprises 17 residues. Germline CDR1 and CDR2: MGHRA and YSYEKL. CDR3 sequence (DNA): TGCGCCAGCAGCCAAGATCCCAATAGCGGGATAAGAAATGAGCAGTTCTTC. Translated, it gives CASSQDPNSGIRNEQFF.

The chain carries TRBV5-1 and TRBJ2-3; D tentatively reads TRBD1 or TRBD2 (5 bases each). Per the germline V gene, CDR1 is SGHRS and CDR2 is YFSETQ. The germline V and J ends were trimmed by 0 bases and 6 bases, with 14 bases remaining between them. This CDR3 has 15 residues. CDR3 loop: CASSLADSWGDTQYF. The CDR3, as DNA: TGCGCCAGCAGCTTGGCCGACAGTTGGGGGGATACGCAGTATTTT.

This clonotype was observed at least ten times. The V and J genes are TRBV7-9 and TRBJ2-1; 13 bases map to TRBD2. The CDR3 consists of 20 residues. Germline V CDR1 and CDR2: SEHNR, FQNEAQ (reference sequence). Trimming cost V 5 bases and J 10 bases; bases outside gene matches: 23. The CDR3 bases are TGTGCCAGCAGCGTGGGCCCGAGACTAGCGGGAGGCCTCCGATGGTGGGAGCAGTTCTTC. Its protein product is CASSVGPRLAGGLRWWEQFF.

This clonotype has only a few counts. V gene TRBV7-2 combines with J gene TRBJ1-5; no firm D call. This CDR3 is built from 14 residues. The V end lost 1 base, the J end lost 3 bases, and 7 bases lay between the germline ends. Germline V lookup: CDR1 SGHTA, CDR2 FQGNSA. The CDR3: CASSLDTPNQPQHF. CDR3 DNA: TGTGCCAGCAGCTTAGACACACCCAATCAGCCCCAGCATTTT.

The sample holds a few counts of this clonotype. At one of its ends the junction is not consistent with the germline gene, which may arise from a read error. This rearrangement joins TRBV20-1 to TRBJ1-2; possible D gene TRBD1, 6 bases. Germline V lookup: CDR1 DFQATT, CDR2 SNEGSKA (reference sequence). The CDR3 is made up of 13 amino acids. CDR3: CSAGYPGGYGHTF. The DNA of the CDR3 is TGCAGTGCTGGTTACCCGGGGGGCTATGGCCACACCTTC.

This clonotype came up many times. V and J are TRBV30 and TRBJ2-7; D is ambiguous. The CDR3 covers 14 residues. Trimming took off 2 bases at V and 5 bases at J, with 16 bases between the two ends. Germline CDR1 reads GTSNPN; CDR2 reads SVGIG (reference sequence). CDR3 loop: CAWSRLRVGDEQYF. The DNA of the CDR3 is TGTGCCTGGAGTAGACTTCGGGTTGGGGACGAGCAGTACTTC.

This clonotype was detected ten times or more. The CDR3 loop reads CASSLASLPSHEQPQHF. The CDR3 DNA follows: TGTGCCAGCAGCTTAGCGTCCCTCCCCAGCCATGAACAGCCCCAGCATTTT. The rearrangement uses TRBV7-8 and TRBJ1-5; D ambiguous. The CDR3 spans 17 residues. Deletions cut 0 bases from V and 7 bases from J, with 19 bases between. Germline-derived CDR1 and CDR2 are SGHVS and FQNEAQ.

This clonotype has just a few counts. The chain couples TRBV28 to TRBJ2-7; 10 bases are a match to TRBD2. V lost 1 base and J lost 2; bases outside the gene matches: 14. The CDR3 is made up of 19 amino acids. Germline V gene data show CDR1 as MDHEN and CDR2 as SYDVKM. The CDR3 DNA reads TGTGCCAGCAGTTTATCCGGGGGTAGCGGGAGGTTTCTGACCTACGAGCAGTACTTC. It translates to CASSLSGGSGRFLTYEQYF. The complete variable domain, with remaining parts taken from reference TRBV28 and TRBJ2-7, reads DVKVTQSSRYLVKRTGEKVFLECVQDMDHENMFWYRQDPGLGLRLIYFSYDVKMKEKGDIPEGYSVSREKKERFSLILESASTNQTSMYLCASSLSGGSGRFLTYEQYFGPGTRLTVT.

At least ten counts were recorded for this clonotype. V is TRBV11-2 and J is TRBJ1-2; 8 positions agree with TRBD1. V lost 3 bases to trimming and J lost 6 bases; unmatched junction nucleotides: 12. There are 16 residues in the CDR3. Per germline, CDR1 SGHAT and CDR2 FQNNGV. The CDR3 protein is CASSFSGQGESNGYTF. In DNA, the CDR3 is TGTGCCAGCAGCTTTTCCGGACAGGGTGAATCGAATGGCTACACCTTC.

About this clonotype itself: A much larger clone lies one base from this, so it may be a read error. This chain uses TRBV10-3 with TRBJ2-1; D gene unclear. This CDR3 has 15 amino acids. Looked up from germline, CDR1 is ENHRY and CDR2 is SYGVKD. CDR3 in DNA: TGTGCCATCAGTGAGGCCCCGAGCTCCTACAATGAGCGGTTCTTC. Its protein product is CAISEAPSSYNERFF.

There are many counts of this clonotype. The rearrangement links TRBV15 to TRBJ2-1, with TRBD2 as a possible D gene (6 bases). The germline V gene encodes CDR1 LNHNV and CDR2 YYDKDF (reference sequence). The V and J ends lost 0 bases and 6 bases respectively, with 18 bases between them. CDR3 length equals 17 residues. The CDR3 reads CATSRDPSLARGNEQFF. DNA for the CDR3: TGTGCCACCAGCAGAGATCCCTCCCTAGCGCGTGGCAATGAGCAGTTCTTC.

This clonotype was detected many times. This chain joins TRBV27 and TRBJ1-1; 9 nucleotides line up with TRBD1. Germline trimming cut 4 bases from V and 5 bases from J; bases unmatched to any gene: 11. Looked up from germline, CDR1 is MNHEY and CDR2 is SMNVEV (reference sequence). This CDR3 has 16 residues. CDR3 in DNA: TGTGCCAGCAGTTCCACCGCACCGACAGGGGGGACTGAAGCTTTCTTT. This gives the protein CASSSTAPTGGTEAFF.